This paragraph reports one T cell receptor beta chain. Its target is unknown. This sample was taken from a study of post-analysis software for immune sequencing data. Whole-study results and caveats: The study found TRBV5-6, TRBV5-1 and TRBV20-1 among 4 or 5 TRBV segments more frequent in patients than controls.

Researchers reported that TCR beta cDNA libraries carried unique molecular identifiers. MiXCR, run by TCRdb on the PCR reads, gives a single entry per CDR3 protein. The data contain some 800,000 distinct CDR3 sequences, 46% of them singletons. The CDR3 covers 14 residues. Trimming shortened V by 5 bases and J by 4 bases, and 14 bases separated the two germline ends. The chain combines TRBV12-3 or TRBV12-4 with TRBJ1-1; D is ambiguous. The receptor comes from a girl under 18 with multiple sclerosis. The specimen sequenced was blood. The CDR3 coding sequence is TGTGCCAGCAGTATGGAGCGGGGTCCCACTGAAGCTTTCTTT. It codes for CASSMERGPTEAFF.